A selection of T cell receptor beta chains follows, all from one sample in a study of T cell responses to AZD1222 COVID-19 vaccine. This table comes from immunoSEQ multiplex PCR, and its TCRdb copy is limited to in-frame clones, with some not included. This table has about 140,000 clones, 85% to 90% appearing once. This specimen was peripheral blood, taken on day 0 of AZD1222 vaccination. The receptor source for this set is an adult in good health. CDR3s include the opening cysteine and the closing phenylalanine or tryptophan.

J	V	CDR3
TRBJ1-5	TRBV28	CASSVVRVGYQPQHF
TRBJ1-1	TRBV6-5	CASSYSRQGNTEAFF
TRBJ1-5	TRBV18	CASSPFDSSNQPQHF
TRBJ1-2	TRBV6-2/TRBV6-3	CASSYSEVTVGYTF
TRBJ2-1	TRBV28	CASSFESSGNEQFF
TRBJ1-6	TRBV5-1	CASSYRGGQLNSPLHF
TRBJ1-2	TRBV5-1	CASSLVVGANYGYTF
TRBJ2-7	TRBV6-5	CASRGAQVGQREQYF
TRBJ1-6	TRBV6-5	CASSLGGTPLHF
TRBJ1-1	TRBV7-9	CASSPSGPMNTEAFF
TRBJ1-4	TRBV5-4	CASRPAGATNEKLFF
TRBJ1-5	TRBV20-1	CSASSQHSNQPQHF
TRBJ1-3	TRBV5-4	CASSLGRTSGNTIYF
TRBJ1-2	TRBV28	CASSTGSDNYGYTF
TRBJ2-3	TRBV20-1	CSAKTIDTQYF
TRBJ1-5	TRBV2	CASGGTVYQPQHF
TRBJ2-7	TRBV7-9	CASSLPGKALYF
TRBJ2-2	TRBV6-5	CASRLTSGGRELFF
TRBJ1-5	TRBV9	CASSPLGGSNQPQHF
TRBJ1-3	TRBV12-3/TRBV12-4	CASSLEGGNTIYF
TRBJ1-4	TRBV19	CASSIASTTNEKLFF
TRBJ2-3	TRBV3-1/TRBV3-2	CASIDSGGASDTQYF
TRBJ2-3	TRBV30	CAWTSGIGTDTQYF
TRBJ1-2	TRBV6-5	CASRGQGLTWGGYTF
TRBJ1-5	TRBV30	CAWSREGNQPQHF
TRBJ1-1	TRBV12-3/TRBV12-4	CASSLSGSLEAFF
TRBJ1-5	TRBV6-5	CASRAGQGDQPQHF
TRBJ2-2	TRBV6-2/TRBV6-3	CASTPRGTSRTGELFF
TRBJ1-1	TRBV5-6	CASSPSGGRMNTEAFF
TRBJ2-7	TRBV7-9	CASSLGDAGPYEQYF
TRBJ2-7	TRBV29-1	CSVEVRGQGSYEQYF
TRBJ1-6	TRBV5-4	CASRPGQGGSPLHF
TRBJ1-2	TRBV25-1	CASSGRDRGKDGYTF
TRBJ2-3	TRBV2	CASNGPPPDQEDTQYF
TRBJ2-1	TRBV4-1	CASSFRPRDRELGGEQFF
TRBJ2-1	TRBV9	CASSEGLARLTEQFF
TRBJ1-6	TRBV7-8	CASSLGRQGFNSPLHF
TRBJ2-7	TRBV2	CASSPDKAYEQYF
TRBJ1-2	TRBV2	CASSVIRDPVGYTF
TRBJ1-2	TRBV27	CASSPLRGTRANYTF
TRBJ2-7	TRBV2	CASSDNWEEKQYF
TRBJ1-2	TRBV19	CASSNRLDGYTF
TRBJ1-2	TRBV5-5	CASSFQTMGGGYTF
TRBJ2-2	TRBV6-2/TRBV6-3	CASSYEGLTTGELFF
TRBJ1-2	TRBV7-9	CASSLVASNYGYTF
TRBJ1-1	TRBV20-1	CSASSRLMNTEAFF
TRBJ2-1	TRBV14	CASSQGTGVYNEQFF
TRBJ2-5	TRBV20-1	CSARLGTQYF
TRBJ2-5	TRBV20-1	CSAFRGETQYF
TRBJ2-7	TRBV28	CASSIRLEQYF
TRBJ2-1	TRBV6-5	CASSYLAGTVGEQFF